This TCR beta chain was sequenced for a study of liver allograft versus peripheral blood T cells (dated by TCRdb to 2019 to 2021). Regarding the complete study: T cell receptor repertoires present within transplanted livers were compared with repertoires in the peripheral blood of liver transplant recipients. The investigation overall reported the following: T cell receptor repertoires inside liver allografts were reported to be different from the repertoires detected in peripheral blood.

Sequencing took place on an Illumina MiSeq. In-frame beta chains were kept once TCRdb had trimmed the public reads at Q25 with fastp and called clones with MiXCR. Every entry covers one CDR3 protein and lists the most common genes and DNA from its rows. This sample lists over 10,000 distinct CDR3 sequences; 15% to 20% were detected once. In total, the top ten clones hold around 13% of the sample. Reading from cysteine to phenylalanine, the CDR3 counts 14 amino acids. CDR3 DNA only is kept here, 42 bases in frame from base 1. Based on the germline V gene, the CDR1 and CDR2 sequences are SGHAT and FQNNGV. Trimming takes 5 bases from V and 2 bases from J, and the germline ends sit 12 bases apart. Details on this clonotype: Its antigen specificity is not known. There are no base qualities to consult, and no much larger clone falls within one base.

In this chain, TRBV11-2 is recombined with TRBJ2-5; TRBD2 is perhaps the D gene, given 6 matching bases. The TCR comes from a human patient who had a liver transplant. Post transplant, some T cells may arise from the graft donor. The CDR3 region reads CASSPRGSQETQYF. The DNA is as follows: TGTGCCAGCAGCCCCCGGGGGTCTCAAGAGACCCAGTACTTC.